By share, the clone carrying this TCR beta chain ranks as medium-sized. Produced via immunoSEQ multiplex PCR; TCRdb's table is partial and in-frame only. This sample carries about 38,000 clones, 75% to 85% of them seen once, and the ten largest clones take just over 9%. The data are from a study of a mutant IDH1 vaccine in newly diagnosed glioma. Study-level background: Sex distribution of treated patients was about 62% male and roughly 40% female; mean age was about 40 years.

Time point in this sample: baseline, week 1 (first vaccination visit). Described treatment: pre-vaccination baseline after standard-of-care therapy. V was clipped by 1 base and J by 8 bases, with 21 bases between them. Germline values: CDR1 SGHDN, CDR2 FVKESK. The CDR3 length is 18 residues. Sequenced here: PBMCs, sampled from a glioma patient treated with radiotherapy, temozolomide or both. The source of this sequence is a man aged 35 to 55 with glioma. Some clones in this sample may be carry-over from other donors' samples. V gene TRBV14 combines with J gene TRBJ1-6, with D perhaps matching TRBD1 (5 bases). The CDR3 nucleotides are TGTGCCAGCAGCCAAGGGGTTCGGGGCCTAACGCCAGATTCACCCCTCCACTTT. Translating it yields CASSQGVRGLTPDSPLHF.